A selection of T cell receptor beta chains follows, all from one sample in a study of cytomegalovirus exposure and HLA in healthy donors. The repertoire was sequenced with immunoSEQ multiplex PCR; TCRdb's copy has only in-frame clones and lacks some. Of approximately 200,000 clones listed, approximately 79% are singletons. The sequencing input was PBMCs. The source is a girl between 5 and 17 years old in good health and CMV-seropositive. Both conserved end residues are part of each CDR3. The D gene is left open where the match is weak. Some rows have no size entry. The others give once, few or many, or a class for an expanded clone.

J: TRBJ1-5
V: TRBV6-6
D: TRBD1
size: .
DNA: TGTGCCAGCAGCCAACGGACAGGGTATAGCAATCAGCCCCAGCATTTT
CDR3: CASSQRTGYSNQPQHF

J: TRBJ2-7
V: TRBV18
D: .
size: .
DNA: TGTGCCAGCTCACCAGCCGGGACTTTCTCCTACGAGCAGTACTTC
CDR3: CASSPAGTFSYEQYF

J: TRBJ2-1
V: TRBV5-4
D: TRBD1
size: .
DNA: TGTGCCAGCAGCCTTGCGGTTGGGACAGGGGGTGTCAATGAGCAGTTCTTC
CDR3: CASSLAVGTGGVNEQFF

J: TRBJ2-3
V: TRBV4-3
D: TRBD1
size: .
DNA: TGCGCCAGCAGCCAGGGGACAGGGAGGGTAGATACGCAGTATTTT
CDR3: CASSQGTGRVDTQYF

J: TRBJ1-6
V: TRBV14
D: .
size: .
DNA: TGTGCCAGCACTGGCGGTCAGGGGTCACCCCTCCACTTT
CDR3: CASTGGQGSPLHF

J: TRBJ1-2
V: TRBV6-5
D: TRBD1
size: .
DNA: TGTGCCAGCAGCCGGACAGGCGTCTATGGCTACACCTTC
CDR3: CASSRTGVYGYTF

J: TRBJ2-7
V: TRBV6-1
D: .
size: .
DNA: TGTGCCAGCATGGAGGGGCCTGGAGGGGTGCAGTACTTC
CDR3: CASMEGPGGVQYF

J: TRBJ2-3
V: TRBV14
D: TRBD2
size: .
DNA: TGTGCCAGCAGCCAAGCCGGACTAGCTGCAGATACGCAGTATTTT
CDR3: CASSQAGLAADTQYF

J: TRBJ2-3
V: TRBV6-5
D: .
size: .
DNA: TGTGCCAGCAGCCGGGGGACGCCCACAGATACGCAGTATTTT
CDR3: CASSRGTPTDTQYF

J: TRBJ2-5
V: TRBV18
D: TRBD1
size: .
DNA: TGTGCCAGCTCACCCTCCGGACAGGGTAACCGTCAAGAGACCCAGTACTTC
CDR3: CASSPSGQGNRQETQYF

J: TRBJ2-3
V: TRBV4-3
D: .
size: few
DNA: TGCGCCAGCAGCCAAACTAACACAGATACGCAGTATTTT
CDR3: CASSQTNTDTQYF

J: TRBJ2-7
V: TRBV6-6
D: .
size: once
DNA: TGTGCCAGCAGGCCGGGACACAACGAGCAGTACTTC
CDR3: CASRPGHNEQYF

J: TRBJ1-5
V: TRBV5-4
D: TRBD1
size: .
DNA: TGTGCCAGCAGCCTACAACAGGGGGCGGGTAGCAATCAGCCCCAGCATTTT
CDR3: CASSLQQGAGSNQPQHF

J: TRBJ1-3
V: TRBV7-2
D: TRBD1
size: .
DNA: TGTGCCAGCAGCTACGACAGGGGACCAGGAAACACCATATATTTT
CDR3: CASSYDRGPGNTIYF

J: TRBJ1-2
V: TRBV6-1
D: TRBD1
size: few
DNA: TGTGCCAGCAGTGAAGCAGGAGGACAGGGGGCGCGAGGCTACACCTTC
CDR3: CASSEAGGQGARGYTF

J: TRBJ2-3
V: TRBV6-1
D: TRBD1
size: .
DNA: TGTGCCAGCAGCGAGACAGGGTGGTTAGATACGCAGTATTTT
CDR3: CASSETGWLDTQYF

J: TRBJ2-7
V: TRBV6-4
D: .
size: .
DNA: TGTGCCAGCACAGAGTCAGGGTCCCCATACGAGCAGTACTTC
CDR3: CASTESGSPYEQYF

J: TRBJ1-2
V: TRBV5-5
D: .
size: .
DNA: TGTGCCAGCAGCTGGCTGGGAGGGGTCTATGGCTACACCTTC
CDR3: CASSWLGGVYGYTF

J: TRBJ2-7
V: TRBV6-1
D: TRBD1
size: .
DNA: TGTGCCAGCAGTCCAGGGGGCGAGCAGTACTTC
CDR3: CASSPGGEQYF

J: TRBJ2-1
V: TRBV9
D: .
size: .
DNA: TGTGCCAGCAGCGTAGAATGGGGGGTAAATGAGCAGTTCTTC
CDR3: CASSVEWGVNEQFF

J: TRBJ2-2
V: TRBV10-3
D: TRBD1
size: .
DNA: TGTGCCATCAGAGGGACAGGGGACACCGGGGAGCTGTTTTTT
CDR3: CAIRGTGDTGELFF

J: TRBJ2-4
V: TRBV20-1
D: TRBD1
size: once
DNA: TGCAGTGCTGGACAGGGTACCATTCAGTACTTC
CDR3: CSAGQGTIQYF